This TCR beta chain was recovered during a study of blood T cells in healthy people across ages. Using a J-beta primer mix together with a sample-barcoded 5' primer, a second PCR was run for roughly 7 to 12 cycles. TCRdb itself ran the 5' RACE reads through MiXCR, one entry per CDR3 protein. The data contain roughly 680,000 distinct CDR3 sequences, 52% of them singletons. There are 15 residues in the CDR3. Germline-derived CDR1 and CDR2 are KGHDR and SFDVKD. About this clonotype: Mismatch with germline at one junction end may stem from a read error.

The rearrangement joins TRBV24-1 to TRBJ2-1, with TRBD2 identical over 10 bases. The sequence derives from an elderly woman in good health. The sequenced material came from blood. The CDR3 is CATGRTSGSYKEQFF. CDR3 bases: TGTGCCACAGGTAGGACTAGCGGCTCCTACAAGGAGCAGTTCTTC.